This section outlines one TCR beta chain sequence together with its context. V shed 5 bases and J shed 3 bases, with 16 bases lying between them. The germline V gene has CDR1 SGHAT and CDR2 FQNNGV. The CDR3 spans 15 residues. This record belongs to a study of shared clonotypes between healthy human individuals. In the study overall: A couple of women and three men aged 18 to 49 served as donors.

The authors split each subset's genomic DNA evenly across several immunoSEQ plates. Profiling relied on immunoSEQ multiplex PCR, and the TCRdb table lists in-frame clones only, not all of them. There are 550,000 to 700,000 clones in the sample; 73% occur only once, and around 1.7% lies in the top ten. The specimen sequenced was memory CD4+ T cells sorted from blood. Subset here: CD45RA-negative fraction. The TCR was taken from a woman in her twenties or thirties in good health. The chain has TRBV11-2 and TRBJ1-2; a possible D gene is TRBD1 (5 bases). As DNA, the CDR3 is TGTGCCAGCAGCCACCTTGCGGGGGGTTACTATGGCTACACCTTC. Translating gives CASSHLAGGYYGYTF.